Shown below are 5 T cell receptor beta chains from a single sample sequenced in a study of cytomegalovirus exposure and HLA in healthy donors. Assay: immunoSEQ multiplex PCR; the TCRdb copy retains only in-frame clones and omits some. There are more than 100,000 clones in the sample; 88% occur only once, and roughly 1.4% lies in the top ten. The sequencing sample was made of PBMCs. Receptors were obtained from a man aged 25 to 40 in good health and CMV-seronegative.

The J gene is TRBJ1-3, the V gene TRBV15; no clear D. V was pared by 0 bases and J by 4 bases, with 13 bases between. The CDR3 has 16 amino acids. Germline V gene data show CDR1 as LNHNV and CDR2 as YYDKDF (reference sequence). The CDR3: CATSRDPAEGGNTIYF. The CDR3, as DNA: TGTGCCACCAGCAGAGACCCCGCGGAGGGAGGAAACACCATATATTTT.

The chain employs TRBV2 and TRBJ1-3, with D perhaps TRBD1 (5 bases). The V end lost 0 bases, the J end lost 0 bases, and 6 bases lay between the germline ends. There are 15 residues in the CDR3. Germline V gene sequence: CDR1 SNHLY, CDR2 FYNNEI. The CDR3 bases are TGTGCCAGCAGTGAAGCGGGGGGCTCTGGAAACACCATATATTTT. Translated: CASSEAGGSGNTIYF.

V is TRBV6-5 and J is TRBJ1-2; D is perhaps TRBD1 (6 bases). The CDR3 sequence is 15 residues long. Germline V lookup: CDR1 MNHEY, CDR2 SVGAGI. V lost 4 bases to trimming and J lost 4 bases, with 16 bases between them. The CDR3 DNA is TGTGCCAGCAGTTCCGTAAACAGGGTGCCCTATGGCTACACCTTC. It codes for CASSSVNRVPYGYTF.

The chain is built from TRBV11-2 and TRBJ2-5; 12 nucleotides match TRBD2. Losses at the gene ends were 4 bases for V and 0 bases for J; bases not matched to a gene: 3. This CDR3 comprises 16 residues. Germline CDR1 SGHAT, CDR2 FQNNGV. The CDR3 DNA sequence: TGTGCCAGCAGCTCAAGACTAGCGGGGGACCAAGAGACCCAGTACTTC. Amino acids: CASSSRLAGDQETQYF. The complete variable domain, with remaining parts taken from reference TRBV11-2 and TRBJ2-5, reads EAGVAQSPRYKIIEKRQSVAFWCNPISGHATLYWYQQILGQGPKLLIQFQNNGVVDDSQLPKDRFSAERLKGVDSTLKIQPAKLEDSAVYLCASSSRLAGDQETQYFGPGTRLLVL.

This clone appeared a single time. The rearrangement uses TRBV7-2 and TRBJ2-7; possible D gene TRBD2, 5 bases. V was clipped by 1 base and J by 0 bases, with 13 bases between them. This CDR3 contains 16 residues. CDR1 and CDR2 from the germline V gene are SGHTA and FQGNSA. CDR3 residues: CASSLDAGHPSYEQYF. The CDR3 DNA reads TGTGCCAGCAGCTTAGATGCGGGTCACCCCTCCTACGAGCAGTACTTC.